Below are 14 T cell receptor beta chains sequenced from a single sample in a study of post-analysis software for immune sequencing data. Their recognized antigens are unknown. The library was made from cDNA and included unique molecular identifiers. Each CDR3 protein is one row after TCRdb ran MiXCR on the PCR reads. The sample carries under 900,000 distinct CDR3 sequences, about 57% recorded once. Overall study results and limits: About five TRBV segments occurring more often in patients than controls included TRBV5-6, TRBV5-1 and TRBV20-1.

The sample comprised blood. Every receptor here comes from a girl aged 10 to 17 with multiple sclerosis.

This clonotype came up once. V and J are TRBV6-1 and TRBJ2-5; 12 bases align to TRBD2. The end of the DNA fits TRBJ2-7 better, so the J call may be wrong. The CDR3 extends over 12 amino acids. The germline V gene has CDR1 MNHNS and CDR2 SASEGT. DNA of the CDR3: TGTGCCAGCGAACTAGCGGGGGGCGAGCAGTACTTC. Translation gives CASELAGGEQYF.

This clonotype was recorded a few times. The DNA of the CDR3 is TGCAGCGCGGGACCTCCGAGGGCTGGCTACACCTTC. As protein: CSAGPPRAGYTF. This chain links TRBV29-1 with TRBJ1-2; a possible D gene is TRBD1 (5 bases). Germline CDR1 is SQVTM and CDR2 is ANQGSEA. V was shortened by 7 bases and J by 7 bases, with 16 bases between the two germline ends. CDR3 length: 12 amino acids.

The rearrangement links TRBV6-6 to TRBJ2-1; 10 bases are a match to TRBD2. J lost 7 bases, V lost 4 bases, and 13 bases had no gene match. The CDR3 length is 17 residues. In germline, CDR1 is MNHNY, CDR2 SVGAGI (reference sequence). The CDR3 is CASSSQNGTSVRNEQFF. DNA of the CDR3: TGTGCCAGCAGTTCCCAGAACGGGACTAGCGTGAGAAATGAGCAGTTCTTC.

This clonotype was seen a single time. The CDR3 DNA reads as TGCGCCAGCAGTGATAGTCCTTGGGCTGAGCAGTTCTTC. Translation: CASSDSPWAEQFF. The chain combines TRBV10-1 with TRBJ2-1; no definite D call. With 3 bases removed from V and 9 bases from J, the gap between germline ends came to 12 bases. CDR3 length: 13 amino acids. Looked up from germline, CDR1 is WNHNN and CDR2 is SYGVQD (reference sequence).

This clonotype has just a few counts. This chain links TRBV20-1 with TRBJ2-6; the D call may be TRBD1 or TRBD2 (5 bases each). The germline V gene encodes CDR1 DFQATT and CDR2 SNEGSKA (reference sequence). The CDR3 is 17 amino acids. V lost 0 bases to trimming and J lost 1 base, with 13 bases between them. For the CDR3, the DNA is TGCAGTGCTAGAGATCATCGGGACGGGTCTGGGGCCAACGTCCTGACTTTC. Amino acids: CSARDHRDGSGANVLTF.

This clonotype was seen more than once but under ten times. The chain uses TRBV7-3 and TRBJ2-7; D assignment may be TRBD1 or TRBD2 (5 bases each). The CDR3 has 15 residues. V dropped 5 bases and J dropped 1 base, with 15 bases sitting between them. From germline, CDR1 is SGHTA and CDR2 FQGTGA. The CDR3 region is CASSLGTEYSYEQYF. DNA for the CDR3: TGTGCCAGCAGCCTCGGGACCGAATATTCCTACGAGCAGTACTTC.

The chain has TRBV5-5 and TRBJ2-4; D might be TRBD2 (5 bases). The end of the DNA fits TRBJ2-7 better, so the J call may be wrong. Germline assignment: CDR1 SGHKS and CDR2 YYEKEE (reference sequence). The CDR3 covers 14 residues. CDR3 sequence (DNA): TGTGCCAGCAGCTCGACTTGGACTGTGTACGAGCAGTACTTC. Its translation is CASSSTWTVYEQYF.

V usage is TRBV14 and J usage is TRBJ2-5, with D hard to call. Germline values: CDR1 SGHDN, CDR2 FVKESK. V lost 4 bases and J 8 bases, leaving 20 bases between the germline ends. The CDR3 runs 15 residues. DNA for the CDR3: TGTGCCAGCAGCCCCTTTGAAGGCCGGACCGCAACCCAGTACTTC. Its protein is CASSPFEGRTATQYF.

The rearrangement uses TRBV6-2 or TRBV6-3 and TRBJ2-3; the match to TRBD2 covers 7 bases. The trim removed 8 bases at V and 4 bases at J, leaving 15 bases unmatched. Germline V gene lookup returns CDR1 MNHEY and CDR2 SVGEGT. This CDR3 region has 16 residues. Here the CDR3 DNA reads TGTGCCAGCTGTGGGGAGGGACCACCAGTCTCAGATACGCAGTATTTT. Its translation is CASCGEGPPVSDTQYF.

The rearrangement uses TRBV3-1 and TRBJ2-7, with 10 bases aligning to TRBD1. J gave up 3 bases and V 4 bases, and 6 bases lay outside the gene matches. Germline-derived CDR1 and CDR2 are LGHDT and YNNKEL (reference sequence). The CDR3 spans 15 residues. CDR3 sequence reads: CASSLTTGGLYEQYF. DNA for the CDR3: TGTGCCAGCAGCCTGACGACAGGGGGCCTCTACGAGCAGTACTTC.

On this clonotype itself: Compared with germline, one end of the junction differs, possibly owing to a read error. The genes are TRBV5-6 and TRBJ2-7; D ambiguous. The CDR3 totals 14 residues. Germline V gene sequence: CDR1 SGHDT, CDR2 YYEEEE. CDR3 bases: TGTGGCAGCAGCTGGACCGGGCTACCCTACGAGCAGTACTTC. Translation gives CGSSWTGLPYEQYF.

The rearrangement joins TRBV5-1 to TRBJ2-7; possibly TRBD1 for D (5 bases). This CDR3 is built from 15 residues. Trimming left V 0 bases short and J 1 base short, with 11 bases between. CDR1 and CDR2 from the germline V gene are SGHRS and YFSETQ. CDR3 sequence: CASSLDRTISYEQYF. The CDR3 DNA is TGCGCCAGCAGCTTGGACAGGACCATATCCTACGAGCAGTACTTC.

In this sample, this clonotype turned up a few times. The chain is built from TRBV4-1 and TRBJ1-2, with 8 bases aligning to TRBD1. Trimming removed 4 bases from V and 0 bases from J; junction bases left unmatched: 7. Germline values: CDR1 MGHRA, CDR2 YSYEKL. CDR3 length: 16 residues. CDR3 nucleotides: TGCGCCAGCAGCCTTACTCAGACAGGGGCTAACTATGGCTACACCTTC. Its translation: CASSLTQTGANYGYTF.

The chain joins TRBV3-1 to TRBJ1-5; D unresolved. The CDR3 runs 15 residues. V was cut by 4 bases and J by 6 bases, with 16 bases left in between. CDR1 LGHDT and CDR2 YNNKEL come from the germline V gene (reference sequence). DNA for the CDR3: TGTGCCAGCAGCCTTTTGCCGGGAGCGGGTCAGCCCCAGCATTTT. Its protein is CASSLLPGAGQPQHF. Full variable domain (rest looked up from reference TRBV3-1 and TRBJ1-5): DTAVSQTPKYLVTQMGNDKSIKCEQNLGHDTMYWYKQDSKKFLKIMFSYNNKELIINETVPNRFSPKSPDKAHLNLHINSLELGDSAVYFCASSLLPGAGQPQHFGDGTRLSIL.